Listed here is a single TCR beta chain. The data are from a study of blood T cell repertoires in COVID-19. Study context: Samples of COVID-19 (acute and convalescent) were obtained from the United States, Italy and Spain. Sources were T cells, B-cell-depleted T cells, or PBMCs; the material itself was cDNA or gDNA.

Per germline, CDR1 SGHRS and CDR2 YFSETQ. The CDR3 totals 18 residues. With 2 bases clipped from V and 3 bases from J, the junction kept 9 bases outside the gene matches. In the source study's methods: The assay estimated nucleated cells by amplifying reference gene primers. Data came from immunoSEQ multiplex PCR; TCRdb stores just in-frame clones and leaves some out. From that table come the V and J calls and clone size; the DNA was used to work out D and trimming. The sample lists 95,000 to 150,000 clones, more than 60% occurring once. The sequenced material came from peripheral blood. The chain recombines TRBV5-1 with TRBJ2-7, with 15 bases identical to TRBD2. This TCR was recovered from an older man with acute or convalescent COVID-19. CDR3 nucleotides: TGCGCCAGCAGCTTTTCCAGGACTAGCGGGGGGGCCAACTACGAGCAGTACTTC. Its translation is CASSFSRTSGGANYEQYF.